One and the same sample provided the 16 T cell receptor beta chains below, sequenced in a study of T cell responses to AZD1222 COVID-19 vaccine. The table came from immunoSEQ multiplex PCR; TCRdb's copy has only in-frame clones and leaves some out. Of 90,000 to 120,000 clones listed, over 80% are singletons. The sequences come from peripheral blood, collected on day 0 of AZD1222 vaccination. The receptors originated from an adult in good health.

In nucleotides, the CDR3 is TGTGCCAGCACCTCGGCCTCGGCTGGAAACACCATATATTTT. This gives the protein CASTSASAGNTIYF. V is TRBV28 and J is TRBJ1-3, with no clear D. Germline CDR1 MDHEN, CDR2 SYDVKM. The CDR3 sequence is 14 residues long. Between the trimmed V and J ends, which lost 7 bases and 2 bases, there was a span of 12 bases.

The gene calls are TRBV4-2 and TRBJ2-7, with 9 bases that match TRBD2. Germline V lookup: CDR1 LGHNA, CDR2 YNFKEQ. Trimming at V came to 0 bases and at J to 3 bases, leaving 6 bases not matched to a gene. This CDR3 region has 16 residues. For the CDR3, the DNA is TGTGCCAGCAGCCAAGATACGAGCGGGGGGTACTACGAGCAGTACTTC. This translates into CASSQDTSGGYYEQYF.

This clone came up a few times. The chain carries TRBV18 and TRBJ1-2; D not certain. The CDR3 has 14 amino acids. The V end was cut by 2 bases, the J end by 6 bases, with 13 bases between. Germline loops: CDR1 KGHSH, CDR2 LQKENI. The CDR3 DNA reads TGTGCCAGCTCACCATCCAGGCAGGCAGATGGCTACACCTTC. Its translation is CASSPSRQADGYTF.

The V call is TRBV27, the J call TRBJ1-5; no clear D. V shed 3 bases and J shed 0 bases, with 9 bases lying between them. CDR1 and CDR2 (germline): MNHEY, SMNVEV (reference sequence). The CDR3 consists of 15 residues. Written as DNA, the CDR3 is TGTGCCAGCAGTTTTAAGGGTGATAGCAATCAGCCCCAGCATTTT. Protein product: CASSFKGDSNQPQHF.

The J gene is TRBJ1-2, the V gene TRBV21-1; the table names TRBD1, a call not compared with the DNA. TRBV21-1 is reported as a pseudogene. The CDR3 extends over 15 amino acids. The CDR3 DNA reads TGTGCCAGCAGCAAAGCGAAACAGACTAACTATGGCTACACCTTC. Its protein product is CASSKAKQTNYGYTF.

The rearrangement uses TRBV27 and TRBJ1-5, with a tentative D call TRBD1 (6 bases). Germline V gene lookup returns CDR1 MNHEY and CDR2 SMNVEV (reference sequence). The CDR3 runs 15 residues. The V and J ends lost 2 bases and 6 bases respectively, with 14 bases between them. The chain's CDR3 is CASSLGLQGGQPQHF. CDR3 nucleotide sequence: TGTGCCAGCAGTTTAGGGTTACAGGGAGGTCAGCCCCAGCATTTT.

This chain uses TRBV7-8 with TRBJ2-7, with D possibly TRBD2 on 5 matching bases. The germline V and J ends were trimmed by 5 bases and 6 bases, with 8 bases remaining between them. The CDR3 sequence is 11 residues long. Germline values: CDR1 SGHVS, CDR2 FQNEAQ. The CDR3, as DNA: TGTGCCAGCAGCCTGACTATCGAGCAGTACTTC. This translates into CASSLTIEQYF. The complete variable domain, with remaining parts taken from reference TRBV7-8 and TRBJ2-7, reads GAGVSQSPRYKVAKRGQDVALRCDPISGHVSLFWYQQALGQGPEFLTYFQNEAQLDKSGLPSDRFFAERPEGSVSTLKIQRTQQEDSAVYLCASSLTIEQYFGPGTRLTVT.

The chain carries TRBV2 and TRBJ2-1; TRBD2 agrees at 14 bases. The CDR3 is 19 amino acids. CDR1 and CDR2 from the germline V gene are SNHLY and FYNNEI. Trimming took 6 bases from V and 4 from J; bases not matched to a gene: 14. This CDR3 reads CASSLGTSGSRGSYNEQFF. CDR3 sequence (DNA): TGTGCCAGCAGCCTTGGGACTAGCGGGAGTAGGGGGTCTTACAATGAGCAGTTCTTC.

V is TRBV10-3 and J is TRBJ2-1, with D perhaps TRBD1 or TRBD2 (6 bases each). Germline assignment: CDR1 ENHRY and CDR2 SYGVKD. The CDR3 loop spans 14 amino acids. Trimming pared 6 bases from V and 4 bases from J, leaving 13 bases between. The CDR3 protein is CAISPRGDYNEQFF. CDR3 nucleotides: TGTGCCATCAGCCCTAGGGGGGATTACAATGAGCAGTTCTTC.

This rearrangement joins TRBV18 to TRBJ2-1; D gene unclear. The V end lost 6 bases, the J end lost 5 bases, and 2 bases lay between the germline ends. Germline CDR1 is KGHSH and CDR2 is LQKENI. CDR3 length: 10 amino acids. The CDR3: CASSDNEQFF. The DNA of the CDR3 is TGTGCCAGCTCTGACAATGAGCAGTTCTTC.

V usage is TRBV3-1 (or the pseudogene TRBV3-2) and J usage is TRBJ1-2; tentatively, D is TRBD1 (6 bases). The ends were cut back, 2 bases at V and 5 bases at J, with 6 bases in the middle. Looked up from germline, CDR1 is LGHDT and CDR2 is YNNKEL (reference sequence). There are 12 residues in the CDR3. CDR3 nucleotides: TGTGCCAGCAGCCAACAGGGGTATGGCTACACCTTC. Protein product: CASSQQGYGYTF.

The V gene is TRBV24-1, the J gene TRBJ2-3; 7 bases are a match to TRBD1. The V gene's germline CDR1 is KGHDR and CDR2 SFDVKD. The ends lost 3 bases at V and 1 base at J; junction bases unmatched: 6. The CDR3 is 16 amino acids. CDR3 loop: CATSDPGDSGTDTQYF. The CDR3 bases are TGTGCCACCAGTGATCCCGGGGACAGTGGCACAGATACGCAGTATTTT.

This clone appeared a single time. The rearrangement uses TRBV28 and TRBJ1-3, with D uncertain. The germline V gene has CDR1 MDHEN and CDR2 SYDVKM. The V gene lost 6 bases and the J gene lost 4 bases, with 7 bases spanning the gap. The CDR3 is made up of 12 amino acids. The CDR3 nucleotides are TGTGCCAGCAGCTTTACCGGAAACACCATATATTTT. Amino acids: CASSFTGNTIYF.

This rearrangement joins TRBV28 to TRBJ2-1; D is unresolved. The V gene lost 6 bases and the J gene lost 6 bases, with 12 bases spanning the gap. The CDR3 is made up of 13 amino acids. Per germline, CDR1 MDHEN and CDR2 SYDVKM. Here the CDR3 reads CASRRPKSNEQFF. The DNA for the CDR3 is TGTGCCAGCAGAAGGCCAAAAAGCAATGAGCAGTTCTTC.

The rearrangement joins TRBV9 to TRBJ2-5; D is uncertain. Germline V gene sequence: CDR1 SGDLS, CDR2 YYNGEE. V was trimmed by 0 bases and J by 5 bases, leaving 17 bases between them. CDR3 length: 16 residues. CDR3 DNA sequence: TGTGCCAGCAGCGTAGCGATAGGATCGATGGCGGAGACCCAGTACTTC. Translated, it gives CASSVAIGSMAETQYF.

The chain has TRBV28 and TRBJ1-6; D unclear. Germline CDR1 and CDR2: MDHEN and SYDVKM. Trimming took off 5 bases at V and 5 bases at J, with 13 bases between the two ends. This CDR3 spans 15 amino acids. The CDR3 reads CASSPPRHDNSPLHF. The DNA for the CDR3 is TGTGCCAGCAGTCCCCCCCGGCACGATAATTCACCCCTCCACTTT.